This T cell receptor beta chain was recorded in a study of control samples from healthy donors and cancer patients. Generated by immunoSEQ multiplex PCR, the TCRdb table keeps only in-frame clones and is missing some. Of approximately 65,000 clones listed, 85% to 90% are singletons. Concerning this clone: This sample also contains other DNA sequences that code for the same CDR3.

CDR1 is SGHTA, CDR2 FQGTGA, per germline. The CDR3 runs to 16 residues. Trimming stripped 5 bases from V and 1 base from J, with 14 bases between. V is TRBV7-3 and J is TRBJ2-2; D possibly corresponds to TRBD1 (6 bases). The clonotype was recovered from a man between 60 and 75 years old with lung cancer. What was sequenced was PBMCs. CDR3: CASSPQPGQNTGELFF. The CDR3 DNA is TGTGCCAGCAGCCCACAACCGGGACAGAACACCGGGGAGCTGTTTTTT.